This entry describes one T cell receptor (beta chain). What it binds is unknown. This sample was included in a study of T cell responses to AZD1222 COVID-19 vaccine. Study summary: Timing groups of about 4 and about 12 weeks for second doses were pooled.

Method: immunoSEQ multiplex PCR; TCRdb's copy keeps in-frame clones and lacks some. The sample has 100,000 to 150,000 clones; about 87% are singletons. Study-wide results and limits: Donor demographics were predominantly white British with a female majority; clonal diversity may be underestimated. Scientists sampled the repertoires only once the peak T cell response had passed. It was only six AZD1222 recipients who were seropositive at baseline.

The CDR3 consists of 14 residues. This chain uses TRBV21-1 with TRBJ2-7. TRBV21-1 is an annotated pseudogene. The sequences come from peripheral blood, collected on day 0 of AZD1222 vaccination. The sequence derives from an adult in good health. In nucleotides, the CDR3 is TGTGCCAGCAGCCAACGGGACCGAGCCTACGAGCAGTACTTC. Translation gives CASSQRDRAYEQYF.